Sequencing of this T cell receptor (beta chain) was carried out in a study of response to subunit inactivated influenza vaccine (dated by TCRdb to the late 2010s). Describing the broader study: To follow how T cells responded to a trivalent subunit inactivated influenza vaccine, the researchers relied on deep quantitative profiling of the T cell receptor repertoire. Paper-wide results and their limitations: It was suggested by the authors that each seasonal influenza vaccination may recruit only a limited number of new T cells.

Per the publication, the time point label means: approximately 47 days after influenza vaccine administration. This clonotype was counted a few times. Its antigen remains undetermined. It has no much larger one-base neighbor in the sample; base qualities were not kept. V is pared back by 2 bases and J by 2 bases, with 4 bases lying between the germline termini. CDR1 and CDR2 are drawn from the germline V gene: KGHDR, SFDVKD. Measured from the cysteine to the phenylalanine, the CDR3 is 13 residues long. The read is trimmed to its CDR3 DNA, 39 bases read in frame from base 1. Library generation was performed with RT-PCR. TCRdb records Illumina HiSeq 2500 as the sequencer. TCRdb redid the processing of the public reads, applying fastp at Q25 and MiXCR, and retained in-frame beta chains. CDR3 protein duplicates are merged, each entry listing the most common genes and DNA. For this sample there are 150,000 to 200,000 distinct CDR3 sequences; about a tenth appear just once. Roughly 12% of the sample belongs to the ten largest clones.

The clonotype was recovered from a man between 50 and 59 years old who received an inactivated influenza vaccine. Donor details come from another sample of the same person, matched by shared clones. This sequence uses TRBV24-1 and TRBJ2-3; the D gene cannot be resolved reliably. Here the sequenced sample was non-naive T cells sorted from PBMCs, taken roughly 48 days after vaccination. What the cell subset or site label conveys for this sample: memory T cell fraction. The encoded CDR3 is CATSDSNTDTQYF. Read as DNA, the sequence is TGTGCCACCAGTGATTCCAACACAGATACGCAGTATTTT.